Reported below is one TCR beta chain. CDR3 length equals 13 residues. Per germline, CDR1 SGHRS and CDR2 YFSETQ. The J segment lost 4 bases and the V segment lost 0 bases, leaving 0 bases of the junction unmatched. This sample is part of a study of blood T cell repertoires in COVID-19. At the level of the study: Italy, Spain and the United States were the sources of the convalescent and acute COVID-19 samples. From T cells, B-cell-depleted T cells, or PBMCs came the material, which was cDNA or gDNA.

Seattle's cohort entered during active infection and was followed longitudinally. In the authors' methods: Researchers report that nucleated cell counts were estimated from reference gene primer amplification. Only in-frame clones appear in the TCRdb table, and some are missing; sequencing was by immunoSEQ multiplex PCR. That table supplies the V and J calls and clone size; D and trimming were determined from the DNA. Among some 130,000 clones listed, about nine tenths were seen once. The source of this sequence is a man aged 60-69 years with COVID-19, enrolled during active disease. Sequenced: peripheral blood. The chain employs TRBV5-1 and TRBJ2-7, with 8 positions matching TRBD1. The CDR3 protein is CASSLGTGYEQYF. CDR3 sequence (DNA): TGCGCCAGCAGCTTGGGGACAGGGTACGAGCAGTACTTC.